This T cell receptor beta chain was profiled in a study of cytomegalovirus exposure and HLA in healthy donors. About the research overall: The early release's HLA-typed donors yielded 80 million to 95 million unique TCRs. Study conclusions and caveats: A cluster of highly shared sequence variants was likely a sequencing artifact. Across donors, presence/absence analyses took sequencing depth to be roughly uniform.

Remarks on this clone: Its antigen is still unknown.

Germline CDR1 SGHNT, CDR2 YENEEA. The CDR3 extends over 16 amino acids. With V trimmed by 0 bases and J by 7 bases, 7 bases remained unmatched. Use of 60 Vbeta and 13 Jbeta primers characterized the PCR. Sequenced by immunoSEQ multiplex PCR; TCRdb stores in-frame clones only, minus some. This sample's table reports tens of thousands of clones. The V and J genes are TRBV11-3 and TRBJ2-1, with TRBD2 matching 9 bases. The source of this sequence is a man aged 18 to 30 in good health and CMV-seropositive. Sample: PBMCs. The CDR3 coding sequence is TGTGCCAGCAGCTTAGACGGCGGGAGGGCCAGGAATGAGCAGTTCTTC. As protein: CASSLDGGRARNEQFF.